Detailed here is one T cell receptor (beta chain). Study processing details: Amplification of reference gene primers provided the estimated nucleated cell counts. Assay: immunoSEQ multiplex PCR; the TCRdb copy retains only in-frame clones and omits some. The V and J calls and clone size were taken over from that table, and D and trimming were inferred from the DNA. The data hold some 76,000 clones, with around nine tenths observed a single time. The source of the sample is a study of blood T cell repertoires in COVID-19. As for the study in general: Sources were T cells, B-cell-depleted T cells, or PBMCs; the material itself was cDNA or gDNA.

The V segment lost 4 bases and the J segment 3 bases; nucleotides outside the gene matches: 5. Germline-derived CDR1 and CDR2 are SGHKS and YYEKEE (reference sequence). The CDR3 is 15 residues long. The sequencing input was peripheral blood. The source is a human donor in a cohort sampled during active COVID-19. V and J are TRBV5-5 and TRBJ1-1, with 11 bases lining up with TRBD1. The DNA for the CDR3 is TGTGCCAGCAGCCCCCTGGGACAGGGGGACACTGAAGCTTTCTTT. Its translation: CASSPLGQGDTEAFF.